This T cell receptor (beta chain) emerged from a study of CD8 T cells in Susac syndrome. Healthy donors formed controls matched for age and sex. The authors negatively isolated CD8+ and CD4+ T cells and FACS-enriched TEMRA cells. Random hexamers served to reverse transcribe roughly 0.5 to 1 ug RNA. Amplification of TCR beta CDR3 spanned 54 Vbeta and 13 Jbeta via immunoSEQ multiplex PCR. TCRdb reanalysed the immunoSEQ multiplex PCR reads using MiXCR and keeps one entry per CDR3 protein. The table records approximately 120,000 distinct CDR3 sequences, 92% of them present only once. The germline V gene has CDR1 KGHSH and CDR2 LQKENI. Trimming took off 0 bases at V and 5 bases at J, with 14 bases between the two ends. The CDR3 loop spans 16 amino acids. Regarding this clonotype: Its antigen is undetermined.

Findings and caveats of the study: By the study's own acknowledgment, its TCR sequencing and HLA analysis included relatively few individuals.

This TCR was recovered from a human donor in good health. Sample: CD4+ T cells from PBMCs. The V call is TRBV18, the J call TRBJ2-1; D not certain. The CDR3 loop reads CASSPPAVIPNNEQFF. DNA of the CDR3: TGTGCCAGCTCACCACCGGCAGTCATCCCGAACAATGAGCAGTTCTTC. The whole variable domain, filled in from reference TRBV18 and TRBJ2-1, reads NAGVMQNPRHLVRRRGQEARLRCSPMKGHSHVYWYRQLPEEGLKFMVYLQKENIIDESGMPKERFSAEFPKEGPSILRIQQVVRGDSAAYFCASSPPAVIPNNEQFFGPGTRLTVL.